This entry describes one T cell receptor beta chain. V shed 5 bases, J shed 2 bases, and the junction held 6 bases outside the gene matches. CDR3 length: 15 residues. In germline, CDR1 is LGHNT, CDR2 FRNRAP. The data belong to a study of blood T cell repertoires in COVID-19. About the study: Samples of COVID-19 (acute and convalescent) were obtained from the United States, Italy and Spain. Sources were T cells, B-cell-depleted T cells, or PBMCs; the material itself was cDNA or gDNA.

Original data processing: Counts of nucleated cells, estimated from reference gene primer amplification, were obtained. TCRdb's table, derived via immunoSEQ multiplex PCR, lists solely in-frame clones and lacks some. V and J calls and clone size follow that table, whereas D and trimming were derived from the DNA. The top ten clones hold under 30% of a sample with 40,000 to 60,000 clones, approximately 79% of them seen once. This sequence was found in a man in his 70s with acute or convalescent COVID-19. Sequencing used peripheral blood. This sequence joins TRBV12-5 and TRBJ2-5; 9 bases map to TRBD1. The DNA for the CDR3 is TGTGCTAGTGGTGCCGGGACAGGGAGGCAAGAGACCCAGTACTTC. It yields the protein CASGAGTGRQETQYF.